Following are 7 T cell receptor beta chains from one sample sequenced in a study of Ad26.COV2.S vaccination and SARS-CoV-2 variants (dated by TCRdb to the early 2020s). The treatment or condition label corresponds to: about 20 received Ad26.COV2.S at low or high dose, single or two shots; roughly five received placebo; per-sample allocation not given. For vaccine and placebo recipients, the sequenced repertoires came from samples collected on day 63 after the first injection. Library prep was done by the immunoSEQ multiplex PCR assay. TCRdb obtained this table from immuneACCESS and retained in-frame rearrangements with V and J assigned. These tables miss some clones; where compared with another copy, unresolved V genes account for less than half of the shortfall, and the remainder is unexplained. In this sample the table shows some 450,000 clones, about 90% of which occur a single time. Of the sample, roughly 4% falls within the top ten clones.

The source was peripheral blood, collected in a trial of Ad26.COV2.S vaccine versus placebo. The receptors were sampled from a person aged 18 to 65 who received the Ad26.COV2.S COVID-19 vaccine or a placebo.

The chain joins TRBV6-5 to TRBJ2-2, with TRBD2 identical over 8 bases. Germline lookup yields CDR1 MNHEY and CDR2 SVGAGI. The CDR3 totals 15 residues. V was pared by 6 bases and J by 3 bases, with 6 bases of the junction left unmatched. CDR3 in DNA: TGTGCCAGCAGCTCAAGCGGGAGTGACACCGGGGAGCTGTTTTTT. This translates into CASSSSGSDTGELFF.

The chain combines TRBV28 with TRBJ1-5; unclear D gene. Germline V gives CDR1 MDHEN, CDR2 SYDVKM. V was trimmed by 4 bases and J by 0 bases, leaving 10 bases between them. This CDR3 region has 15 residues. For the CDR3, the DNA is TGTGCCAGCAGTTACGAAGGTTATAGCAATCAGCCCCAGCATTTT. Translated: CASSYEGYSNQPQHF.

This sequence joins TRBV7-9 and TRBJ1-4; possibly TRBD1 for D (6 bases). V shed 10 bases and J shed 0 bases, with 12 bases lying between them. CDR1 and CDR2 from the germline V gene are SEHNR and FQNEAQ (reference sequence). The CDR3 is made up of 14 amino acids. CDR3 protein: CANGQLATNEKLFF. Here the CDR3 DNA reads TGTGCCAACGGACAGTTAGCAACTAATGAAAAACTGTTTTTT.

DNA of the CDR3: TGTGCCAGCAGCCAGGGGGACCACTACACCGGGGAGCTGTTTTTT. Encoded protein: CASSQGDHYTGELFF. This chain joins TRBV4-2 and TRBJ2-2, with D perhaps being TRBD1 or TRBD2 (5 bases each). This CDR3 is built from 15 residues. V lost 3 bases and J 3 bases, leaving 11 bases between the germline ends. Germline V gene data show CDR1 as LGHNA and CDR2 as YNFKEQ.

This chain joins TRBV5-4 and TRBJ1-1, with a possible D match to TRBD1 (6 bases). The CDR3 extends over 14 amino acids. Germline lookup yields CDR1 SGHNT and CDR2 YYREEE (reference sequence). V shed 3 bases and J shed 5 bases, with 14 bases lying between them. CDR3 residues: CASSSPRGRTEAFF. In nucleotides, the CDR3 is TGTGCCAGCAGCTCCCCTCGGGGGCGGACTGAAGCTTTCTTT.

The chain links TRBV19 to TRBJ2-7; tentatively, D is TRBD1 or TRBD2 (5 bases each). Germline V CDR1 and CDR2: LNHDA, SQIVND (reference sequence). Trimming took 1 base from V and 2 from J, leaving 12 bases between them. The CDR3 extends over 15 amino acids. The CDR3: CASSIGGVIPYEQYF. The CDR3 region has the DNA TGTGCCAGTAGTATAGGAGGGGTTATCCCCTACGAGCAGTACTTC.

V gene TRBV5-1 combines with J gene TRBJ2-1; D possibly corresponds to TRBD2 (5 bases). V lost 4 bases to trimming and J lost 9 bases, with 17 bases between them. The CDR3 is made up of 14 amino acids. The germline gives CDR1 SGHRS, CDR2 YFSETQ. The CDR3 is CASSPGPEAAEQFF. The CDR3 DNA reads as TGCGCCAGCAGCCCCGGGCCCGAAGCGGCTGAGCAGTTCTTC.